The sequence of this T cell receptor (beta chain) was determined in a study of blood T cell repertoires in COVID-19. The CDR3 extends over 18 amino acids. Between the trimmed V and J ends, which lost 9 bases and 0 bases, there was a span of 24 bases. Germline V gene data show CDR1 as LGHNA and CDR2 as YNFKEQ. This table comes from immunoSEQ multiplex PCR, and its TCRdb copy is limited to in-frame clones, with some not included. The sample lists some 190,000 clones, 80% occurring once. The TCR was taken from a man aged 55-75 years with acute or convalescent COVID-19. This rearrangement joins TRBV4-2 to TRBJ1-5; the D is unclear. The sample taken for sequencing was peripheral blood. As DNA, the CDR3 is TGTGCCAGTTCCTTAGATTTTTGGGCAGCGGTTAGCAATCAGCCCCAGCATTTT. Protein product: CASSLDFWAAVSNQPQHF.